What follows are 9 T cell receptor beta chains derived from one specimen sequenced in a study of CD8 T cells in Susac syndrome. RNA, at roughly 0.45 to 1 ug, was reverse transcribed with random hexamers. TCRdb re-derived calls from the immunoSEQ multiplex PCR reads in MiXCR, one entry per CDR3 protein. This table holds about 210,000 distinct CDR3 sequences, about 94% found once. The source material was CD4+ T cells from PBMCs. These receptors originate from a human donor in good health.

The chain joins TRBV7-2 to TRBJ1-3; D uncertain. V dropped 2 bases and J dropped 0 bases, with 8 bases sitting between them. The germline V gene has CDR1 SGHTA and CDR2 FQGNSA. There are 15 residues in the CDR3. The DNA of the CDR3 is TGTGCCAGCAGCTTATATCCAGTCTCTGGAAACACCATATATTTT. It encodes CASSLYPVSGNTIYF. The full variable domain, completed using reference TRBV7-2 and TRBJ1-3, is GAGVSQSPSNKVTEKGKDVELRCDPISGHTALYWYRQSLGQGLEFLIYFQGNSAPDKSGLPSDRFSAERTGGSVSTLTIQRTQQEDSAVYLCASSLYPVSGNTIYFGEGSWLTVV.

V gene TRBV5-1 combines with J gene TRBJ1-6, with no clear D. Trimming removed 3 bases from V and 9 bases from J, with 10 bases in between. Germline V CDR1 and CDR2: SGHRS, YFSETQ. The CDR3 loop spans 13 amino acids. As DNA, the CDR3 is TGCGCCAGCAGCTCGACGGGGATTTCACCCCTCCACTTT. Protein: CASSSTGISPLHF. Looking up the rest from reference TRBV5-1 and TRBJ1-6 gives the full variable domain: KAGVTQTPRYLIKTRGQQVTLSCSPISGHRSVSWYQQTPGQGLQFLFEYFSETQRNKGNFPGRFSGRQFSNSRSEMNVSTLELGDSALYLCASSSTGISPLHFGNGTRLTVT.

The count of this clonotype is one. The V and J genes are TRBV6-6 and TRBJ1-4; D ambiguous. This CDR3 is 13 amino acids long. Trimming took 5 bases from V and 4 from J, leaving 8 bases between them. Germline V gene data show CDR1 as MNHNY and CDR2 as SVGAGI (reference sequence). Here the CDR3 reads CASSNGVNEKLFF. The DNA for the CDR3 is TGTGCCAGCAGTAATGGAGTTAATGAAAAACTGTTTTTT.

This clonotype was seen just once. This chain uses TRBV6-5 with TRBJ2-7; TRBD1 is a possible D gene (6 bases). The germline CDR1 and CDR2 sequences are MNHEY and SVGAGI. The CDR3 runs to 13 residues. The V end lost 10 bases, the J end lost 6 bases, and 19 bases lay between the germline ends. CDR3 sequence (DNA): TGTGCCACTTTGGGGGCGGGTCAGACCGAGCAGTACTTC. This sequence encodes CATLGAGQTEQYF.

This clonotype was detected only once. The gene calls are TRBV5-1 and TRBJ1-1; no definite D call. Germline loops: CDR1 SGHRS, CDR2 YFSETQ. The CDR3 runs 17 residues. Trimming left V 4 bases short and J 0 bases short, with 19 bases between. CDR3 region: CASSPGLGPSLNTEAFF. The CDR3 DNA is TGCGCCAGCAGCCCCGGTTTGGGCCCGTCCCTGAACACTGAAGCTTTCTTT.

The CDR3 protein is CSVADNNQPQHF. The CDR3 nucleotides are TGCAGCGTTGCGGACAACAATCAGCCCCAGCATTTT. The chain is built from TRBV29-1 and TRBJ1-5; tentative D call: TRBD1 (5 bases). Per germline, CDR1 SQVTM and CDR2 ANQGSEA. The CDR3 sequence is 12 residues long. V shed 4 bases and J shed 3 bases, with 7 bases lying between them.

The chain carries TRBV5-1 and TRBJ1-1; D possibly corresponds to TRBD1 (5 bases). This CDR3 has 14 amino acids. CDR1 SGHRS and CDR2 YFSETQ come from the germline V gene. Trimming cost V 3 bases and J 4 bases, with 13 bases left between them. The CDR3 reads CASSWGSAGTEAFF. The CDR3 DNA follows: TGCGCCAGCAGCTGGGGCTCGGCGGGCACTGAAGCTTTCTTT.

This chain joins TRBV20-1 and TRBJ2-3; D is ambiguous. CDR3 length equals 14 residues. Trimming took off 6 bases at V and 0 bases at J, with 13 bases between the two ends. Per germline, CDR1 DFQATT and CDR2 SNEGSKA (reference sequence). The CDR3 region has the DNA TGCAGTGCCCTCCCCCCCATTAGCACAGATACGCAGTATTTT. Translated: CSALPPISTDTQYF.

The chain recombines TRBV5-1 with TRBJ2-5, with D hard to call. The CDR3 runs to 14 residues. The V end lost 0 bases, the J end lost 5 bases, and 11 bases lay between the germline ends. Germline values: CDR1 SGHRS, CDR2 YFSETQ. CDR3: CASSLAVSRETQYF. The CDR3 DNA is TGCGCCAGCAGCTTGGCGGTCAGCCGGGAGACCCAGTACTTC.